This is a list of T cell receptor beta chains from one sample in a study of early T cells in non-severe SARS-CoV-2 infection. TCRdb called the 5' RACE reads again in MiXCR, with one record for every CDR3 protein. The data show over 55,000 distinct CDR3 sequences, with 6.5% to 8.5% seen just once and 3% to 3.5% held by the top ten. Sequencing was carried out using whole blood. Receptors originate from an adult who was a healthcare worker with PCR-confirmed SARS-CoV-2 infection or an uninfected control (not recorded which). The CDR3 runs from the conserved cysteine through the conserved F or W. The D gene is left open where the match is weak. Expanded clones get a size class; other rows say once, few or many, or leave the size out.

V	J	size	D	DNA	CDR3
TRBV5-1	TRBJ2-3	few	-	TGCGCCAGCAGCTTGGACAGCTCTAGCACAGATACGCAGTATTTT	CASSLDSSSTDTQYF
TRBV29-1	TRBJ2-5	-	-	TGCAGCGGCTCGACAGGGAGGGTTGAGACCCAGTACTTC	CSGSTGRVETQYF
TRBV9	TRBJ2-2	few	-	TGTGCCAGCAACCCTTCGAACACCGGGGAGCTGTTTTTT	CASNPSNTGELFF
TRBV6-1	TRBJ2-2	many	-	TGTGCCAGCAGTCAATACAGGGTCCCCGGGGAGCTGTTTTTT	CASSQYRVPGELFF
TRBV5-6	TRBJ1-1	few	TRBD1	TGTGCCAGCAGCTTCAGGACAGGTCGTGAAGCTTTCTTT	CASSFRTGREAFF
TRBV24-1	TRBJ2-3	-	-	TGTGCCACCAGTGTAGGATCCCTCACAGATACGCAGTATTTT	CATSVGSLTDTQYF
TRBV12-3/TRBV12-4	TRBJ2-1	many	-	TGTGCCAGCAGCACGGGACTTTCCTCCTACAATGAGCAGTTCTTC	CASSTGLSSYNEQFF
TRBV7-6	TRBJ2-2	many	TRBD2	TGTGCCAGCAGCTTCGGACTAGCGGGAGCCGGGGAGCTGTTTTTT	CASSFGLAGAGELFF
TRBV5-4	TRBJ2-7	-	-	TGTGCCAGCAGCTTGGTAGGGAGGCCATACACCTACGAGCAGTACTTC	CASSLVGRPYTYEQYF
TRBV28	TRBJ2-7	-	TRBD2	TGTGCCAGCAGCCCCAGCAGCGGGAGGGCCGTCGAGCAGTACTTC	CASSPSSGRAVEQYF
TRBV28	TRBJ2-7	-	TRBD1	TGTGCCAGCAGCATCCCGGGACAGGGCAAGTACGAGCAGTACTTC	CASSIPGQGKYEQYF
TRBV12-3/TRBV12-4	TRBJ2-1	-	TRBD2	TGTGCCAGCAGCCCCGGGACTAGCGCGAACAATGAGCAGTTCTTC	CASSPGTSANNEQFF
TRBV20-1	TRBJ1-3	few	TRBD1	TGCAGTGCTAGACCCTCGGGACAGGGAGGTAGAAACACCATATATTTT	CSARPSGQGGRNTIYF
TRBV5-1	TRBJ2-5	-	TRBD2	TGCGCCAGCACCCCCCTGACTAGCGGGGCGTACCAAGAGACCCAGTACTTC	CASTPLTSGAYQETQYF
TRBV27	TRBJ2-7	-	TRBD1	TGTGCCAGCAGTTCGCCGGGACAGGGGGCGGCCTACGAGCAGTACTTC	CASSSPGQGAAYEQYF
TRBV7-2	TRBJ2-2	many	TRBD1	TGTGCCAGCAGCCAGGGACAGACCACCGGGGAGCTGTTTTTT	CASSQGQTTGELFF
TRBV29-1	TRBJ2-7	-	-	TGCAGCGTTGATTTCGGCTCCACCTACGAGCAGTACTTC	CSVDFGSTYEQYF
TRBV27	TRBJ1-3	-	-	TGTGCCAGCAGTTTATCGTGGAGGCAGGGAGCTGGAAACACCATATATTTT	CASSLSWRQGAGNTIYF
TRBV29-1	TRBJ2-2	-	-	TGCAGCGTTGGGTACCGAACCGGGGAGCTGTTTTTT	CSVGYRTGELFF
TRBV29-1	TRBJ2-1	many	-	TGCAGCGTTGAAGATGGGGCCGGCAATGAGCAGTTCTTC	CSVEDGAGNEQFF
TRBV10-3	TRBJ2-1	many	-	TGTGCCATCAGTGAGTCTATAGGCCACCTCAATGAGCAGTTCTTC	CAISESIGHLNEQFF
TRBV27	TRBJ2-1	-	-	TGTGCCAGCAGTCCCAATCGAAACGGGTATGAGCAGTTCTTC	CASSPNRNGYEQFF
TRBV28	TRBJ1-2	-	-	TGTGCCAGCAGTTTATATACGGGAAGCCCCTATGGCTACACCTTC	CASSLYTGSPYGYTF
TRBV3-1	TRBJ1-5	many	-	TGTGCCAGCAGCCAAGGGTCACAGGTGAACAATCAGCCCCAGCATTTT	CASSQGSQVNNQPQHF
TRBV7-2	TRBJ1-4	few	-	TGTGCCAGCAGCTCCTTTAGGCCCCACTCTCCCGGAAGGGGCGAAAAACTGTTTTTT	CASSSFRPHSPGRGEKLFF
TRBV5-4	TRBJ2-3	many	-	TGTGCCAGCAGCTTGGCAGGGCCGAGCACAGATACGCAGTATTTT	CASSLAGPSTDTQYF
TRBV7-8	TRBJ1-2	many	TRBD1	TGTGCCAGCAGCTTAGCGAGCACAGGGGGAGGCTACACCTTC	CASSLASTGGGYTF
TRBV28	TRBJ1-2	few	-	TGTGCCAGCAGTTTACCGACGGACTATGGCTACACCTTC	CASSLPTDYGYTF
TRBV5-6	TRBJ2-3	few	TRBD2	TGTGCCAGCAACAAACGCGGACTAGCGGGAGCAGATACGCAGTATTTT	CASNKRGLAGADTQYF
TRBV28	TRBJ1-6	-	-	TGTGCCAGCAGACCCACAACTGGTTCACCCCTCCACTTT	CASRPTTGSPLHF
TRBV7-6	TRBJ2-7	few	-	TGTGCCAGCAGCTTATCCGGGTACTCCTACGAGCAGTACTTC	CASSLSGYSYEQYF
TRBV29-1	TRBJ2-5	few	-	TGCAGCGCCGAGGAAAACTCGGAGACCCAGTACTTC	CSAEENSETQYF
TRBV6-6	TRBJ1-1	few	-	TGTGCCAGCAGTTACGTAATGAACACTGAAGCTTTCTTT	CASSYVMNTEAFF
TRBV27	TRBJ1-2	few	-	TGTGCCAGCAGTATTGGCGAGGGGGAAGGCTACACCTTC	CASSIGEGEGYTF
TRBV20-1	TRBJ2-1	-	-	TGCAGTGCTAGAGTTCCGGAGAGCTCCTACAATGAGCAGTTCTTC	CSARVPESSYNEQFF
TRBV4-1	TRBJ2-1	many	TRBD1	TGCGCCAGCACCAGGGGGAGCTCCTACAATGAGCAGTTCTTC	CASTRGSSYNEQFF
TRBV28	TRBJ2-7	few	TRBD1	TGTGCCAGCAGTTCAGCAGGGGGCTCCTACGAGCAGTACTTC	CASSSAGGSYEQYF
TRBV9	TRBJ1-4	many	-	TGTGCCAGCAGCTTTACAGGGACAACTAATGAAAAACTGTTTTTT	CASSFTGTTNEKLFF
TRBV12-3/TRBV12-4	TRBJ1-1	many	TRBD1	TGTGCCAGCAGTCGGGGACAGGGGCTAGAAGCTTTCTTT	CASSRGQGLEAFF
TRBV5-4	TRBJ2-3	-	-	TGTGCCAGCAGCTTACCGGGACCCGGAACAGATACGCAGTATTTT	CASSLPGPGTDTQYF